A selection of T cell receptor beta chains follows, all from one sample in a study of T cells in Graves' hyperthyroidism and ophthalmopathy. MiXCR, run by TCRdb on the multiplex PCR reads, gives a single entry per CDR3 protein. This sample has roughly 200,000 distinct CDR3 sequences, with approximately 20% found just once. The sample taken for sequencing was blood. The receptors originated from a man aged 35 to 55 with Graves' hyperthyroidism. The CDR3 runs from the conserved cysteine through the conserved F or W. D genes are given only for firm matches. The listing skips clone size in some rows; elsewhere it reads once, few, many or a size class.

DNA	CDR3	size	V	J	D
TGTGCCAGCAGCCAAGGGGGGGCGAGAACTGAAGCTTTCTTT	CASSQGGARTEAFF	.	TRBV7-9	TRBJ1-1	.
TGCGCCAGCAGCCAAGAAATACCGACAGGGATGAAGGATCAGCCCCAGCATTTT	CASSQEIPTGMKDQPQHF	.	TRBV4-3	TRBJ1-5	TRBD1
TGTGCCAGCAGTTACTCGTCATGGTTTGACTATGGCTACACCTTC	CASSYSSWFDYGYTF	.	TRBV6-5	TRBJ1-2	.
TGTGCCACCAGTGACCAGGGTTCGCCCCAGCATTTT	CATSDQGSPQHF	.	TRBV24-1	TRBJ1-5	.
TGTGCCAGCAGCATACCCGAGGGGTTGGGCGCAGATACGCAGTATTTT	CASSIPEGLGADTQYF	.	TRBV7-3	TRBJ2-3	.
TGCGCCAGCAGCTTGGGGGACAGGGCCTTCTATGGCTACACCTTC	CASSLGDRAFYGYTF	many	TRBV5-1	TRBJ1-2	TRBD1
TGTGCCAGCAGCGAGCCGGGGGATGATGAAAAACTGTTTTTT	CASSEPGDDEKLFF	few	TRBV4-2	TRBJ1-4	.
TGTGCCATCTGTGGGAACACTGAAGCTTTCTTT	CAICGNTEAFF	many	TRBV6-1	TRBJ1-1	.
TGTGCCAGCAGACCTACAGGGGGCTCCTACAATGAGCAGTTCTTC	CASRPTGGSYNEQFF	.	TRBV7-9	TRBJ2-1	TRBD1
TGTGCCTGGAATAAAATCGGGAACTATGGCTACACCTTC	CAWNKIGNYGYTF	few	TRBV30	TRBJ1-2	.
TGTGCCACCAGTGATCCCCGACAGGGCAATGAGCAGTTCTTC	CATSDPRQGNEQFF	many	TRBV24-1	TRBJ2-1	TRBD1
TGCGCCAGCAGCTCAACCCCGGGGGGAACGAACACCGGGGAGCTGTTTTTT	CASSSTPGGTNTGELFF	few	TRBV5-1	TRBJ2-2	TRBD2
TGTGCCAGCAGCTTACAGGTCCTGAACACTGAAGCTTTCTTT	CASSLQVLNTEAFF	many	TRBV7-9	TRBJ1-1	.
TGTGCCAGCAGTTCAACGACAAGGAAGAGCTACGAGCAGTACTTC	CASSSTTRKSYEQYF	many	TRBV6-2/TRBV6-3	TRBJ2-7	.
TGTGCCAGCGGCCCCTCCGGCTATCGTAGAGCTTTCTTT	CASGPSGYRRAFF	few	TRBV7-3	TRBJ1-1	.
TGTGCCAGCAGCTTAGGGGAGACTAGCGTGGAGACCCAGTACTTC	CASSLGETSVETQYF	.	TRBV7-2	TRBJ2-5	TRBD2
TGTGCCAGCAGCTTAGAAGGGGGGCGCCAGGGCGAGCAGTACTTC	CASSLEGGRQGEQYF	many	TRBV7-2	TRBJ2-7	.
TGTGCCAGCAGCCAAGACCCGACTTCTTACGAGCAGTACTTC	CASSQDPTSYEQYF	many	TRBV3-1	TRBJ2-7	.
TGTGCCAGCAGTTCAACTAGCGGGGGGGGGGATACGCAGTATTTT	CASSSTSGGGDTQYF	many	TRBV12-3/TRBV12-4	TRBJ2-3	TRBD2
TGCGCCAGCAGCTTTGCGGCCAATGAGCAGTTCTTC	CASSFAANEQFF	few	TRBV5-1	TRBJ2-1	.
TGCGCCAGCAGCCAAGGACAGGCAACAAATTCACCCCTCCACTTT	CASSQGQATNSPLHF	few	TRBV4-3	TRBJ1-6	.
TGCAGTGCTAGAGATTCGAAAGCGGGGGGGAGTACCTACAATGAGCAGTTCTTC	CSARDSKAGGSTYNEQFF	many	TRBV20-1	TRBJ2-1	TRBD2
TGTGCCGGGACATTTTGGCGAGAGACCCAGTACTTC	CAGTFWRETQYF	few	TRBV30	TRBJ2-5	.
TGTGCCAGCAGTTCCTCGGACAGCTCCTACGAGCAGTACTTC	CASSSSDSSYEQYF	few	TRBV27	TRBJ2-7	.
TGCAGAACCGGGACTAGCGGCTACGAGCAGTACTTC	CRTGTSGYEQYF	many	TRBV20-1	TRBJ2-7	TRBD2
TGTGCCAGCAGCCGATACGCAGGGGTTGAGAATACGCAGTATTTT	CASSRYAGVENTQYF	.	TRBV7-2	TRBJ2-3	.
TGTGCCAGCAACAGTTTATGGAGACGGGGGTGGATCGGGGAGCTGTTTTTT	CASNSLWRRGWIGELFF	few	TRBV28	TRBJ2-2	.
TGTGCCAGCAGCCAAGGGAGGAGCCCTGGAAACACCATATATTTT	CASSQGRSPGNTIYF	.	TRBV3-2	TRBJ1-3	.
TGTGCCAGCTCACCAGGGCTCGAATATAATTCACCCCTCCACTTT	CASSPGLEYNSPLHF	.	TRBV18	TRBJ1-6	.
TGTGCCAGCACATTAGGCGGGGAACACACAGATACGCAGTATTTT	CASTLGGEHTDTQYF	many	TRBV28	TRBJ2-3	.
TGTGCCAGCAGTTTACAGGTTCCTCTCAATCAGCCCCAGCATTTT	CASSLQVPLNQPQHF	many	TRBV27	TRBJ1-5	.
TGTGCCAGCAGTCACTCGTGGGAGCAGTACTTC	CASSHSWEQYF	few	TRBV6-2/TRBV6-3	TRBJ2-7	.
TGCGCCAGCAGCTTGGCCCTAGCGGGGAAGGCCCAGTACTTC	CASSLALAGKAQYF	few	TRBV5-1	TRBJ2-5	TRBD2
TGTGCCAGCAGTTTGACAGGGTCTCACACCGGGGAGCTGTTTTTT	CASSLTGSHTGELFF	.	TRBV2	TRBJ2-2	TRBD1
TGTGCCAGCAGCTTTGGGTCTGGGGAAAAACTGTTTTTT	CASSFGSGEKLFF	many	TRBV11-2	TRBJ1-4	.
TGTGCCAGCAGTACCCGGGGCCGAAATCAGCCCCAGCATTTT	CASSTRGRNQPQHF	.	TRBV28	TRBJ1-5	.
TGTGCCAGCAGCGTAGCCCCGACAGGCTGGGAGAAGCAGTACTTC	CASSVAPTGWEKQYF	.	TRBV9	TRBJ2-7	.
TGTGCCAGCAGTCTCCCAGGGGTGGTCCCAGATACGCAGTATTTT	CASSLPGVVPDTQYF	many	TRBV6-2/TRBV6-3	TRBJ2-3	.
TGTGCCAGCAGTGAACTAGGGCAGACCCAGTACTTC	CASSELGQTQYF	many	TRBV2	TRBJ2-5	.
TGCGCCAGCAGCGGTGGACAGGGATGGGAGCAGTACTTC	CASSGGQGWEQYF	.	TRBV5-1	TRBJ2-7	TRBD1
TGTGCCAGCTCACCACGTATGTCCCAGAACAATCAGCCCCAGCATTTT	CASSPRMSQNNQPQHF	.	TRBV18	TRBJ1-5	.
TGTGCCACCCGGTCCGCGCGGTTTAGCGCATGGGAAGATACGCAGTATTTT	CATRSARFSAWEDTQYF	.	TRBV5-6	TRBJ2-3	.
TGTGCCTGGGCCGCCAGCTCTGGAAACACCATATATTTT	CAWAASSGNTIYF	many	TRBV30	TRBJ1-3	.
TGTGCCAGCAGCTCGGGACACCTAAATGAAAAACTGTTTTTT	CASSSGHLNEKLFF	few	TRBV9	TRBJ1-4	.
TGTGCCGGCAGCCAAGACAGGGAGGGGAATGGCTACACCTTC	CAGSQDREGNGYTF	.	TRBV4-2	TRBJ1-2	TRBD1
TGTGCCAGCGACTCGGGAGAAGCCACAGATACGCAGTATTTT	CASDSGEATDTQYF	many	TRBV2	TRBJ2-3	.
TGTGCCAGCAGGCTAGCGGAAGATACGCAGTATTTT	CASRLAEDTQYF	.	TRBV6-1	TRBJ2-3	TRBD2
TGTGCCAGCAGTCCCGGGACAGGGGGCTTTGTGACTGAAGCTTTCTTT	CASSPGTGGFVTEAFF	many	TRBV12-3/TRBV12-4	TRBJ1-1	TRBD1
TGTGCCTGGAGTGTACGAAGCGGGGATGAGCAGTTCTTC	CAWSVRSGDEQFF	many	TRBV30	TRBJ2-1	TRBD2
TGTGCCACCTCCGCAGGTAGGGGAACGAATCAGCCCCAGCATTTT	CATSAGRGTNQPQHF	many	TRBV2	TRBJ1-5	.
TGTGCCAGCAGCTTAGGGACAGGGGCCTACGAGCAGTACTTC	CASSLGTGAYEQYF	many	TRBV3-1	TRBJ2-7	TRBD1
TGCAGTGCCCTTAGCGGGGGGACATACACAGATACGCAGTATTTT	CSALSGGTYTDTQYF	many	TRBV20-1	TRBJ2-3	TRBD2